Sequencing of this T cell receptor beta chain was carried out in a study of blood T cell repertoires in COVID-19. Background on the study: COVID-19 samples collected from the United States, Italy and Spain covered acute and convalescent phases. Nucleic acid was either cDNA or gDNA, and it came from T cells, B-cell-depleted T cells, or PBMCs.

Trimming shortened V by 6 bases and J by 8 bases, and 19 bases separated the two germline ends. The length of the CDR3 is 14 residues. Germline V gene lookup returns CDR1 LGHNT and CDR2 FRNRAP. This table comes from immunoSEQ multiplex PCR, and its TCRdb copy is limited to in-frame clones, with some not included. The profile shows 130,000 to 150,000 clones, 78% of them singletons. The genes are TRBV12-5 and TRBJ1-1, with D perhaps TRBD1 (5 bases). The sample consisted of peripheral blood. The receptor was derived from a woman aged 60 to 75 with acute or convalescent COVID-19. This chain's CDR3 is CASGHEGRTSEAFF. The CDR3 DNA sequence: TGTGCTAGTGGACACGAAGGACGGACATCCGAAGCTTTCTTT.